This T cell receptor (beta chain) was sequenced for a study of Ad26.COV2.S vaccination and SARS-CoV-2 variants. At the level of the study: By the intramuscular route, Ad26.COV2.S was given once, or twice 56 days apart. Whole-study results and caveats: The analyses of TCR breadth and depth may have understated the size of total T cell responses. Recipients of vaccine and of placebo showed similar breadth of their non-spike TCR repertoires.

The sample's treatment: 15 to 20 received Ad26.COV2.S at low or high dose, single or two shots; several received placebo; per-sample allocation not given. Sampling was performed 63 days after the first vaccine or placebo injection. TCRdb keeps only in-frame clones here, not all; method: immunoSEQ multiplex PCR. The sample comprises hundreds of thousands of clones, 89% of which are singletons, and about 1.5% rests with the top ten. CDR1 is MNHEY and CDR2 is SVGAGI in the germline V gene. The length of the CDR3 is 13 residues. The germline V and J ends were trimmed by 8 bases and 4 bases, with 14 bases remaining between them. Notes on this clone: Its antigen is not known.

The material sequenced was peripheral blood, taken in a trial of Ad26.COV2.S vaccine versus placebo. V and J are TRBV6-5 and TRBJ1-2; D perhaps matches TRBD1 (5 bases). This clonotype originated in a person aged 18-65 years who received the Ad26.COV2.S COVID-19 vaccine or a placebo. CDR3 protein: CASGIREFYGYTF. The DNA for the CDR3 is TGTGCCAGCGGAATCAGGGAGTTCTATGGCTACACCTTC.